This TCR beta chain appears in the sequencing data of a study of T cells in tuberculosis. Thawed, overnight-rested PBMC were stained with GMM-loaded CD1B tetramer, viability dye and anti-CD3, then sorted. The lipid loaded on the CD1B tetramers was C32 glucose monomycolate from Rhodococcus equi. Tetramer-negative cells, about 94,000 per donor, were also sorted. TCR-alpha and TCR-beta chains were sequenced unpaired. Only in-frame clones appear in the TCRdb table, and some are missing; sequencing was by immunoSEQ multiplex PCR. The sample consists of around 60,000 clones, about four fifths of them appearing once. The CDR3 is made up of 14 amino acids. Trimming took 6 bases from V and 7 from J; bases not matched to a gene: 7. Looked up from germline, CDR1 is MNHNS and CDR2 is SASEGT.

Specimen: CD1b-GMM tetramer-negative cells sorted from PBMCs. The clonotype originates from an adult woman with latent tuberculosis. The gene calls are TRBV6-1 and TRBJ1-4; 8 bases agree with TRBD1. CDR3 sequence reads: CASSLTGVSEKLFF. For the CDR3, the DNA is TGTGCCAGCAGCTTGACAGGGGTTAGTGAAAAACTGTTTTTT.